Below are 11 T cell receptor beta chains sequenced from a single sample in a study of cytomegalovirus exposure and HLA in healthy donors. PCR was performed using 60 Vbeta and 13 Jbeta primers. Only in-frame clones appear in the TCRdb table, and some are missing; sequencing was by immunoSEQ multiplex PCR. The table has about 150,000 clones, about four fifths seen once. The sample comprised PBMCs. The receptors were sampled from a man aged 25 to 40 in good health and CMV-seropositive.

The genes are TRBV7-2 and TRBJ2-2; D remains ambiguous. V lost 3 bases and J lost 8, with 13 bases in between. Germline V gene data show CDR1 as SGHTA and CDR2 as FQGNSA. The CDR3 runs 14 residues. For the CDR3, the DNA is TGTGCCAGCAGCTTGCGAAGAAATGCTGGGGAGCTGTTTTTT. It specifies CASSLRRNAGELFF.

The chain joins TRBV2 to TRBJ2-1; the match to TRBD2 covers 7 bases. V shed 6 bases and J 1 base; nucleotides not matched to a gene: 6. This CDR3 spans 15 amino acids. Germline V gene lookup returns CDR1 SNHLY and CDR2 FYNNEI. CDR3 bases: TGTGCCAGCAGCCTAGCGGCAATTTCCTACAATGAGCAGTTCTTC. Translation: CASSLAAISYNEQFF.

Concerning this clone itself: Other DNA sequences within the sample encode an identical CDR3. This chain connects TRBV7-2 to TRBJ2-7; 7 nucleotides line up with TRBD2. V shed 5 bases and J 2 bases; nucleotides not matched to a gene: 6. The CDR3 consists of 14 residues. Germline V gene data show CDR1 as SGHTA and CDR2 as FQGNSA. The CDR3 loop is CASSTWTSPYEQYF. For the CDR3, the DNA is TGTGCCAGCAGCACCTGGACTAGTCCCTACGAGCAGTACTTC.

The chain couples TRBV2 to TRBJ2-3; no firm D call. There are 15 residues in the CDR3. Germline V CDR1 and CDR2: SNHLY, FYNNEI. The V and J ends lost 5 bases and 0 bases respectively, with 12 bases between them. CDR3 nucleotide sequence: TGTGCCAGCAGTCCGAGCGTAGTTAGCACAGATACGCAGTATTTT. Amino acid sequence: CASSPSVVSTDTQYF.

The chain is built from TRBV28 and TRBJ2-2; 9 nucleotides line up with TRBD1. Trimming removed 6 bases from V and 2 bases from J; junction bases left unmatched: 4. Germline V gene data show CDR1 as MDHEN and CDR2 as SYDVKM. The CDR3 runs to 15 residues. The CDR3 region has the DNA TGTGCCAGCAGCCCAACAGGGGGCAACACCGGGGAGCTGTTTTTT. It specifies CASSPTGGNTGELFF.

This chain uses TRBV2 with TRBJ2-5; the D gene is possibly TRBD2 (5 bases). Judging by the DNA end, TRBJ2-7 fits better; the J call may be wrong. This CDR3 is 14 amino acids long. Germline loops: CDR1 SNHLY, CDR2 FYNNEI. Here the CDR3 DNA reads TGTGCCAGCAGTTGGACTCCCGCTGAGTACGAGCAGTACTTC. This translates into CASSWTPAEYEQYF.

This clone has only one observation. The genes are TRBV19 and TRBJ2-7, with 7 positions matching TRBD1. Trimming cost V 8 bases and J 1 base; bases outside gene matches: 11. Germline V gene data show CDR1 as LNHDA and CDR2 as SQIVND (reference sequence). This CDR3 is 15 amino acids long. The CDR3 spells CASSPEGARSYEQYF. In DNA form, the CDR3 reads TGTGCCAGTTCACCCGAGGGGGCGCGGTCCTACGAGCAGTACTTC.

This chain links TRBV6-6 with TRBJ2-7, with 14 bases lining up with TRBD2. Germline-derived CDR1 and CDR2 are MNHNY and SVGAGI (reference sequence). The trim removed 7 bases at V and 2 bases at J, leaving 7 bases unmatched. The CDR3 spans 16 residues. CDR3 DNA: TGTGCCAGCACCGAGGGACTAGCGGGAGCACCCTACGAGCAGTACTTC. Translated, it gives CASTEGLAGAPYEQYF.

V is TRBV15 and J is TRBJ1-1, with D perhaps matching TRBD1 (6 bases). V shed 1 base and J shed 6 bases, with 15 bases lying between them. CDR1 and CDR2 from the germline V gene are LNHNV and YYDKDF (reference sequence). This CDR3 has 15 residues. CDR3 coding DNA: TGTGCCACCAGCAGAGCACAGGGTTCGTCTCCTGAAGCTTTCTTT. Its translation: CATSRAQGSSPEAFF.

This clone was detected only a few times. V and J are TRBV25-1 and TRBJ2-7; D remains ambiguous. The CDR3 loop spans 11 amino acids. Trimming stripped 4 bases from V and 7 bases from J, with 8 bases between. Germline V gene lookup returns CDR1 MGHDK and CDR2 SYGVNS. The CDR3 nucleotides read TGTGCCAGCAGTGCTATCTGGGAGCAGTACTTC. Translation gives CASSAIWEQYF.

The gene calls are TRBV7-2 and TRBJ1-1; TRBD1 matches 7 bases. Germline V gene sequence: CDR1 SGHTA, CDR2 FQGNSA. There are 15 residues in the CDR3. J lost 5 bases, V lost 5 bases, and 11 bases had no gene match. DNA of the CDR3: TGTGCCAGCAGCGTCCTGGGAAGGGGGCGGACTGAAGCTTTCTTT. The encoded protein is CASSVLGRGRTEAFF. The variable domain in full, completed from reference TRBV7-2 and TRBJ1-1, reads GAGVSQSPSNKVTEKGKDVELRCDPISGHTALYWYRQSLGQGLEFLIYFQGNSAPDKSGLPSDRFSAERTGGSVSTLTIQRTQQEDSAVYLCASSVLGRGRTEAFFGQGTRLTVV.